This record concerns one T cell receptor (beta chain) sequence. The antigen is undetermined. The data were taken from a study of regulatory T cells in long-lasting Graves disease. Across the study: By definition, persistent Graves' disease involved antithyroid drugs for over 5 years alongside positive TSH receptor antibodies.

The time point denotes: persistent/refractory GD, antithyroid drugs over 5 years with positive TRAb. Generation of the TCR library employed RNA extracted from PBMCs. The study's findings and limits: Lower TCR diversity was seen in persistent Graves' patients than in newly diagnosed ones. Fewer public clonotypes were shared by new patients (about 940) than by persistent patients (around 2,800).

iRepertoire HTBI primers and Arm-PCR of CDR3 regions built TCR beta libraries. TCRdb reprocessed the multiplex PCR reads with MiXCR, giving one entry per CDR3 protein. In the table there are roughly 500,000 distinct CDR3 sequences, roughly 21% of which are singletons. This specimen was peripheral blood mononuclear cells (PBMCs), taken when the disease was refractory, from a patient treated with antithyroid drugs. The clonotype was recovered from a female donor with Graves disease.

The CDR3 is CAIVGTEYNEQFF. The CDR3 DNA reads TGTGCCATCGTCGGGACAGAGTACAATGAGCAGTTCTTC. V gene TRBV28 combines with J gene TRBJ2-1; 7 bases map to TRBD1. V trimming: 10 bases; J trimming: 4 bases; junction bases outside the gene matches: 7. In germline, CDR1 is MDHEN, CDR2 SYDVKM. This CDR3 region has 13 residues.